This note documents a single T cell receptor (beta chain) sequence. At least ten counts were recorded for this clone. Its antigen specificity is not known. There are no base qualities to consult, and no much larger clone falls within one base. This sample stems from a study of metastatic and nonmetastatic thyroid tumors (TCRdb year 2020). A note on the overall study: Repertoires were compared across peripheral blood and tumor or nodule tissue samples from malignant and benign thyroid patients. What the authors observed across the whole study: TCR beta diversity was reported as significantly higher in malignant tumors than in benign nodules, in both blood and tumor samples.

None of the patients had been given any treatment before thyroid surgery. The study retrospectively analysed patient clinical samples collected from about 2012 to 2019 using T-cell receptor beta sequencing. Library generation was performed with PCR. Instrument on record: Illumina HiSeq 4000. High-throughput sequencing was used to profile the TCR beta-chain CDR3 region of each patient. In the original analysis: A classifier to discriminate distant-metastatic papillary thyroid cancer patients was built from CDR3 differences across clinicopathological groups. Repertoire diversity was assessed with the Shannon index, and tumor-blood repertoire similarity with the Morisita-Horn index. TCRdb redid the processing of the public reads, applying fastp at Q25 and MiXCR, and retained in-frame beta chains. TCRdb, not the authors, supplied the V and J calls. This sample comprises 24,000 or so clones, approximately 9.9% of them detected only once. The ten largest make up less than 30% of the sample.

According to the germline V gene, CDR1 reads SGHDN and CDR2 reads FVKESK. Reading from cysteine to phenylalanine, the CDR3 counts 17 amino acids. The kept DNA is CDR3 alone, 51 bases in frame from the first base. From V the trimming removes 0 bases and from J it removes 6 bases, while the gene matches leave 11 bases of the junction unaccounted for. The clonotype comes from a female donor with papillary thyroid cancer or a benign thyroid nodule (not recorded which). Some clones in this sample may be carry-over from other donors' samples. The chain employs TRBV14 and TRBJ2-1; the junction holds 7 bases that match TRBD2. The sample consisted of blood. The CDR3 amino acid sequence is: CASSQDEGGPIANEQFF. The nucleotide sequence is TGTGCCAGCAGCCAAGATGAGGGAGGGCCTATTGCCAATGAGCAGTTCTTC. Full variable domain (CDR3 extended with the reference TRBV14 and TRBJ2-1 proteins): EAGVTQFPSHSVIEKGQTVTLRCDPISGHDNLYWYRRVMGKEIKFLLHFVKESKQDESGMPNNRFLAERTGGTYSTLKVQPAELEDSGVYFCASSQDEGGPIANEQFFGPGTRLTVL.